A selection of T cell receptor beta chains follows, all from one sample in a study of T cells after yellow fever vaccination. In TCRdb, the 5' RACE reads were re-called with MiXCR into one record per CDR3 protein. The sample carries tens of thousands of distinct CDR3 sequences, approximately 8% recorded once. Sample: CD8+ T cells sorted from PBMCs, taken 15 days after the yellow fever booster vaccination. The receptor set was obtained from a man younger than 45 who received the YFV17D yellow fever vaccine. Each CDR3 is given with its conserved first and last residue. D genes are given only for firm matches. The size field is filled for only some rows; it gives once, few, many or a size class.

D,V,length,size,J,DNA,CDR3
.,TRBV7-9,16,many,TRBJ2-7,TGTGCCAGCAATGCCCTGGACAGTTCCCCTCACTACGAGCAGTACTTC,CASNALDSSPHYEQYF
.,TRBV6-2/TRBV6-3,14,many,TRBJ2-2,TGTGCCAGCAGTTACTCATCGGCCACCGGGGAGCTGTTTTTT,CASSYSSATGELFF
.,TRBV4-3,12,many,TRBJ2-1,TGCGCCAGCAGCCAAGGGATGGGTGAGCAGTTCTTC,CASSQGMGEQFF
.,TRBV24-1,15,many,TRBJ2-3,TGTGCCACCAGTGACCCGGATATTTACACAGATACGCAGTATTTT,CATSDPDIYTDTQYF
TRBD2,TRBV13,16,.,TRBJ2-3,TGTGCCAGCAGCTCCCTACTAGCGGGAGAATCAGATACGCAGTATTTT,CASSSLLAGESDTQYF
.,TRBV7-9,15,few,TRBJ2-5,TGTGCCAGCAGCCGCATCGAACAGGGAGAAGAGACCCAGTACTTC,CASSRIEQGEETQYF
TRBD1,TRBV12-3/TRBV12-4,14,few,TRBJ2-5,TGTGCCAGCAGTACAACAGGGGGCACAGAGACCCAGTACTTC,CASSTTGGTETQYF
TRBD1,TRBV10-2,14,many,TRBJ2-7,TGCGCCAGTTCTGGGGGACAGAACCTTTGGGAGCAGTACTTC,CASSGGQNLWEQYF
.,TRBV3-1,13,many,TRBJ2-5,TGTGCCAGCAGCCAAGAACAGCAAGAGACCCAGTACTTC,CASSQEQQETQYF
.,TRBV6-2/TRBV6-3,11,many,TRBJ2-3,TGTGCCAGCAGTTACCCAGATACGCAGTATTTT,CASSYPDTQYF
.,TRBV7-9,14,many,TRBJ1-1,TGTGCCAGCAGCTTAGGGGCAGCGAACACTGAAGCTTTCTTT,CASSLGAANTEAFF
.,TRBV24-1,13,many,TRBJ2-7,TGTGCCACCAGTGACTTGGACAGCTACGAGCAGTACTTC,CATSDLDSYEQYF
TRBD2,TRBV25-1,14,many,TRBJ2-1,TGTGCCAGCAATGGGTTTAGCGGGAGGGAGGAGCAGTTCTTC,CASNGFSGREEQFF
.,TRBV4-3,15,many,TRBJ1-1,TGCGCCAGCAGCCAAGATTGGGGGACGAACACTGAAGCTTTCTTT,CASSQDWGTNTEAFF
.,TRBV28,13,few,TRBJ2-2,TGTGCCAGCAATGCTTTCAGCCCCGGGGAGCTGTTTTTT,CASNAFSPGELFF
.,TRBV2,18,many,TRBJ1-2,TGTGCCAGCAGTGAAGCAAGCGGGTGGACCCTCGGGCACTATGGCTACACCTTC,CASSEASGWTLGHYGYTF
TRBD1,TRBV9,16,many,TRBJ2-1,TGTGCCAGCAGCCACCCCGGGGGACAGGGGTACAATGAGCAGTTCTTC,CASSHPGGQGYNEQFF
TRBD1,TRBV7-8,19,.,TRBJ2-7,TGTGCCAGCAGCTTAGCGGGGACAGGAGGCCGCTATTTTTCCTACGAGCAGTACTTC,CASSLAGTGGRYFSYEQYF
.,TRBV4-3,14,many,TRBJ2-7,TGCGCCAGCAGCTGGGCAGGGGAGAGAGGCGAGCAGTACTTC,CASSWAGERGEQYF
TRBD2,TRBV5-6,17,many,TRBJ2-3,TGTGCCAGCAGCTTGGGGGTAGCGGGGCTCCTCACAGATACGCAGTATTTT,CASSLGVAGLLTDTQYF
.,TRBV27,14,.,TRBJ2-7,TGTGCCAGCAGTTTACTGGGTCTGGAGCGCGAGCAGTACTTC,CASSLLGLEREQYF
TRBD1,TRBV6-1,15,many,TRBJ2-5,TGTGCCAGCGGTGACTGGGACAGGGGGCAAGAGACCCAGTACTTC,CASGDWDRGQETQYF
TRBD1,TRBV19,15,many,TRBJ2-7,TGTGCCAGTAGTATCGGACTCCAGGGGGACTACGAGCAGTACTTC,CASSIGLQGDYEQYF
.,TRBV2,13,many,TRBJ2-1,TGTGCCAGCAGTGAGCCGTCCCACAATGAGCAGTTCTTC,CASSEPSHNEQFF
.,TRBV20-1,13,.,TRBJ2-1,TGCAGTGCCGCGGGCCTGTGGGGCAATGAGCAGTTCTTC,CSAAGLWGNEQFF
.,TRBV7-8,13,many,TRBJ1-1,TGTGCCAGCAGTCCGAACCGGGCCCCTGGAGCTTTCTTT,CASSPNRAPGAFF
TRBD2,TRBV27,21,many,TRBJ2-1,TGTGCCAGCAGTCCAACCGTCGATCGTGCGGCGGGAGTCCCCTCCTACAATGAGCAGTTCTTC,CASSPTVDRAAGVPSYNEQFF
.,TRBV6-2/TRBV6-3,13,many,TRBJ2-3,TGTGCCAGCAGTCCTCTAAAAGTGGATACGCAGTATTTT,CASSPLKVDTQYF
.,TRBV7-6,14,many,TRBJ2-7,TGTGCCAGCAGCTCCTTTAGCGGTCCCTACGAGCAGTACTTC,CASSSFSGPYEQYF
.,TRBV6-5,16,many,TRBJ2-2,TGTGCCAGCAGTTACAGCGACCCCTTATACACCGGGGAGCTGTTTTTT,CASSYSDPLYTGELFF
TRBD2,TRBV20-1,16,many,TRBJ2-7,TGCAGTGCTACGGGCCTTAGCGGGAGTTTTGCCTACGAGCAGTACTTC,CSATGLSGSFAYEQYF